This T cell receptor beta chain came from a study of shared clonotypes between healthy human individuals. The donors, healthy adults who were HIV-negative, had experienced no recent acute infections or vaccinations. All of the donors resided in Nashville, Tennessee, and each was a Caucasian adult. CDR3 size: 15 residues. Germline V gene lookup returns CDR1 LGHNA and CDR2 YNFKEQ. The V gene end was trimmed by 5 bases and the J gene end by 6 bases; junction bases not matched to a gene: 7. Around 32,000 T cell genomes, or about 200 ng DNA, went into the sorted-subset replicate PCRs. Using immunoSEQ multiplex PCR, the repertoire was profiled, and TCRdb retains in-frame clones only, with some absent. This table holds roughly 2,300,000 clones, just under 95% found once. This clone was picked up one time.

Material: naive CD4+ T cells from PBMCs. The subset is: CD45RA+ positively selected. The TCR was taken from a man aged 18 to 29 in good health. Some clones in this sample may be carry-over from other donors' samples. V usage is TRBV4-2 and J usage is TRBJ2-3; 11 bases fit TRBD2. The CDR3 is CASSSRLAGTDTQYF. The CDR3 DNA reads TGTGCCAGCAGCTCGCGACTAGCGGGAACGGATACGCAGTATTTT.